What follows are 10 T cell receptor beta chains derived from one specimen sequenced in a study of siplizumab effects on memory and regulatory T cells. Assay: immunoSEQ multiplex PCR; the TCRdb copy retains only in-frame clones and omits some. This table has around 110,000 clones, roughly 94% appearing once. Sample: non-Treg CD4+ T cells sorted from blood. The receptors were sampled from a human donor in good health.

This sequence joins TRBV6-5 and TRBJ1-5; D unresolved. Germline V gene sequence: CDR1 MNHEY, CDR2 SVGAGI. This CDR3 contains 12 residues. V was shortened by 5 bases and J by 6 bases, with 8 bases between the two germline ends. CDR3 residues: CASSRVLQPQHF. The CDR3 region has the DNA TGTGCCAGCAGTCGAGTGCTTCAGCCCCAGCATTTT.

This chain uses TRBV19 with TRBJ2-2, with 8 bases lining up with TRBD1. The CDR3 loop spans 13 amino acids. J gave up 9 bases and V 4 bases, and 4 bases lay outside the gene matches. The V gene's germline CDR1 is LNHDA and CDR2 SQIVND (reference sequence). The CDR3 DNA reads TGTGCCAGTAGTACCCAGGGGGCGCGGGAGCTGTTTTTT. Translating gives CASSTQGARELFF.

CDR3 sequence reads: CASSLDRQETQYF. Here the CDR3 DNA reads TGTGCCAGCAGCTTAGACAGACAAGAGACCCAGTACTTC. The chain employs TRBV7-2 and TRBJ2-5; no clear D. The CDR3 has 13 amino acids. Germline V gene sequence: CDR1 SGHTA, CDR2 FQGNSA. V lost 1 base and J lost 2, with 5 bases in between. The full variable domain, in which reference TRBV7-2 and TRBJ2-5 provide the parts outside the CDR3, is GAGVSQSPSNKVTEKGKDVELRCDPISGHTALYWYRQSLGQGLEFLIYFQGNSAPDKSGLPSDRFSAERTGGSVSTLTIQRTQQEDSAVYLCASSLDRQETQYFGPGTRLLVL.

This clone was observed a few times. The V and J genes are TRBV19 and TRBJ1-4; no firm D call. The CDR3 length is 14 residues. Germline values: CDR1 LNHDA, CDR2 SQIVND (reference sequence). V was trimmed by 5 bases and J by 3 bases, leaving 10 bases between them. The CDR3 spells CASSPQTSNEKLFF. In DNA, the CDR3 is TGTGCCAGTAGTCCCCAGACGTCTAATGAAAAACTGTTTTTT.

V and J are TRBV6-5 and TRBJ1-3, with D perhaps matching TRBD1 (5 bases). Germline CDR1 MNHEY, CDR2 SVGAGI. The CDR3 is 16 amino acids. The V and J ends lost 0 bases and 0 bases respectively, with 9 bases between them. CDR3 in DNA: TGTGCCAGCAGTTACTCGTGGGGACGCTCTGGAAACACCATATATTTT. Encoded protein: CASSYSWGRSGNTIYF.

The CDR3 DNA reads TGTGCCAGCTCACCCAAACAGCTACAGAACACCGGGGAGCTGTTTTTT. Encoded protein: CASSPKQLQNTGELFF. The V and J genes are TRBV18 and TRBJ2-2; D not resolved. The CDR3 is 16 residues long. The V and J ends lost 3 bases and 1 base respectively, with 12 bases between them. Germline values: CDR1 KGHSH, CDR2 LQKENI.

This chain joins TRBV28 and TRBJ2-7; 7 positions agree with TRBD1. Germline V lookup: CDR1 MDHEN, CDR2 SYDVKM. The CDR3 sequence is 13 residues long. V lost 3 bases and J lost 4; bases outside the gene matches: 3. The CDR3 DNA sequence: TGTGCCAGCAGTTTGACAGGGTTGTACGAGCAGTACTTC. Amino acids: CASSLTGLYEQYF.

The rearrangement uses TRBV7-8 and TRBJ1-1, with no clear D. This CDR3 contains 16 residues. V lost 1 base and J 1 base, leaving 13 bases between the germline ends. Per the germline V gene, CDR1 is SGHVS and CDR2 is FQNEAQ. CDR3 sequence (DNA): TGTGCCAGCAGCTTAGTTAATGGGGATGCGAACACTGAAGCTTTCTTT. The encoded protein is CASSLVNGDANTEAFF.

The chain employs TRBV19 and TRBJ2-1; no firm D call. V lost 6 bases, J lost 4 bases, and 10 bases lay in between. The CDR3 spans 13 residues. The germline gives CDR1 LNHDA, CDR2 SQIVND (reference sequence). The CDR3 region has the DNA TGTGCCAGTAGAGGTTCAGGATACAATGAGCAGTTCTTC. This gives the protein CASRGSGYNEQFF.

CDR3: CASSLDAEETQYF. For the CDR3, the DNA is TGTGCCAGCAGCCTGGACGCTGAAGAGACCCAGTACTTC. The chain recombines TRBV7-2 with TRBJ2-5; D remains unclear. V lost 5 bases to trimming and J lost 3 bases, with 10 bases between them. Germline V gene lookup returns CDR1 SGHTA and CDR2 FQGNSA. The CDR3 spans 13 residues.